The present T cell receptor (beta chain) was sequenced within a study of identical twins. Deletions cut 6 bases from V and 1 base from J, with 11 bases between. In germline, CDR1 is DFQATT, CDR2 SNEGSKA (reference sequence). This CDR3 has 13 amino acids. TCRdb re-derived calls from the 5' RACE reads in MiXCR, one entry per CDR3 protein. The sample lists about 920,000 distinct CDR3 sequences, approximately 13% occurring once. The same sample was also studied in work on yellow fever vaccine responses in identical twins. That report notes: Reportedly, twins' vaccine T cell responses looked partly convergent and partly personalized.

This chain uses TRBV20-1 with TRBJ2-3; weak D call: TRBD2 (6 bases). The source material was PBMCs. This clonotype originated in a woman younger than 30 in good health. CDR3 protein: CSANKRGTDTQYF. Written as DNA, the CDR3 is TGCAGTGCGAATAAGCGGGGCACAGATACGCAGTATTTT.